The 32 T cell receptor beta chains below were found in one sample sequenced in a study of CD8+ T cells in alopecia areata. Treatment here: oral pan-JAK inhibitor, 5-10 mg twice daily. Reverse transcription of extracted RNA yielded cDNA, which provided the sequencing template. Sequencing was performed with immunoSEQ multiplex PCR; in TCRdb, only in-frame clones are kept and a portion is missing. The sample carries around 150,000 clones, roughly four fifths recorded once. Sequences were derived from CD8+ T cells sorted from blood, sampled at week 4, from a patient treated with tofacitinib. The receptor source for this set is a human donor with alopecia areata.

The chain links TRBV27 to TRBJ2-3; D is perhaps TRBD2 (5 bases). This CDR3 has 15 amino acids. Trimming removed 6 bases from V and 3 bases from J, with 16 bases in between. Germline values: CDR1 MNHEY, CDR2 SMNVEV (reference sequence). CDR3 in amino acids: CASSPRAGGTDTQYF. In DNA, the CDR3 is TGTGCCAGCAGCCCGCGGGCGGGTGGAACAGATACGCAGTATTTT.

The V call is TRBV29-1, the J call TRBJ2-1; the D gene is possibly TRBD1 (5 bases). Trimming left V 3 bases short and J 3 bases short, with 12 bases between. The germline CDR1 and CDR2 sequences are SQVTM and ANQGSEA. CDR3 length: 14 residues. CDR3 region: CSVESSRVYNEQFF. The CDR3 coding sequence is TGCAGCGTTGAGAGTAGCAGGGTCTACAATGAGCAGTTCTTC.

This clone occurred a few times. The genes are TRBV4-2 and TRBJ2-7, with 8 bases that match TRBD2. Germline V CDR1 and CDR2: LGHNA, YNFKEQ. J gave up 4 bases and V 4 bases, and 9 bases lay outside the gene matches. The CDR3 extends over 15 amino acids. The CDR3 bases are TGTGCCAGCAGCCTAGAAGTAGCGGGATGGTACGAGCAGTACTTC. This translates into CASSLEVAGWYEQYF.

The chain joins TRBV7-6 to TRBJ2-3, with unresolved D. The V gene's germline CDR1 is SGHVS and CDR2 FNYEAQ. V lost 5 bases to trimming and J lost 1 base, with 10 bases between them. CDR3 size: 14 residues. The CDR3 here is CASSLQGGTDTQYF. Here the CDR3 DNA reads TGTGCCAGCAGCCTTCAAGGAGGCACAGATACGCAGTATTTT.

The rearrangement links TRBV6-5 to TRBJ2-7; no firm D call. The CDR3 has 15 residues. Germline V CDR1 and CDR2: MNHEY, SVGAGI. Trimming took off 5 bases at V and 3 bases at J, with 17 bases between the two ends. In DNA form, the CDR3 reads TGTGCCAGCAGTCTGGTTTGGCCGCTGGTCTACGAGCAGTACTTC. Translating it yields CASSLVWPLVYEQYF.

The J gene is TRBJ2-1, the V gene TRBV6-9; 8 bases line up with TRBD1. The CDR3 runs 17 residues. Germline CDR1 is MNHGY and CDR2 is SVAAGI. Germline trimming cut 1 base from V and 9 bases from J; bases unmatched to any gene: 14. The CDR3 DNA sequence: TGTGCCAGCAGTTATTGGACAGGGCGTGCCATAGTGGGTGAGCAGTTCTTC. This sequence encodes CASSYWTGRAIVGEQFF.

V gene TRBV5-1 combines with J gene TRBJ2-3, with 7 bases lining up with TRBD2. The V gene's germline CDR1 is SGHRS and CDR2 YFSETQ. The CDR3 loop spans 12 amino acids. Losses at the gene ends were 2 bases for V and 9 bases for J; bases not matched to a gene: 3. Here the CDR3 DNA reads TGCGCCAGCAGCTTAGGGGAGGGCACGCAGTATTTT. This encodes CASSLGEGTQYF.

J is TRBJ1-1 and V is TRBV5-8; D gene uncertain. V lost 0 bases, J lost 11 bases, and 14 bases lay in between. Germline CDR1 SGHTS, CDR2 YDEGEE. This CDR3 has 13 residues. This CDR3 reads CASSLGRVIGAFF. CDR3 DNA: TGTGCCAGCAGCTTGGGACGGGTCATCGGCGCTTTCTTT.

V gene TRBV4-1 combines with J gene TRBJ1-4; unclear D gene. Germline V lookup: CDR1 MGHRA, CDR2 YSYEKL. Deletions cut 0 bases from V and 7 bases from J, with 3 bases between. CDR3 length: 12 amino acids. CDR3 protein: CASSQESEKLFF. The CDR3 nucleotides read TGCGCCAGCAGCCAAGAATCTGAAAAACTGTTTTTT.

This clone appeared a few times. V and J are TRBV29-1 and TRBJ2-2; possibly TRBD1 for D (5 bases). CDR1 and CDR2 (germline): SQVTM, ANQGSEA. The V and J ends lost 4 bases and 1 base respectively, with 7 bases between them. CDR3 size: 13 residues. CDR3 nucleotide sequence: TGCAGCGTTGCAGGGATGAACACCGGGGAGCTGTTTTTT. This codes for CSVAGMNTGELFF.

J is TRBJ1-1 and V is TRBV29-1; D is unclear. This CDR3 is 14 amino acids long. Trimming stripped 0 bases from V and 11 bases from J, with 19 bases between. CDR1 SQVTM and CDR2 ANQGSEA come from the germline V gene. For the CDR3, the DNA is TGCAGCGTTGAAGATCCTCACGGCGATCTGTGGGCTTTCTTT. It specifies CSVEDPHGDLWAFF.

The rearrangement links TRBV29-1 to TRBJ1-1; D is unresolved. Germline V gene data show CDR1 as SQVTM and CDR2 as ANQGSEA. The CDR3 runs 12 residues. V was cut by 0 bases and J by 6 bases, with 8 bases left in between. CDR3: CSVEDEGPEAFF. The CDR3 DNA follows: TGCAGCGTTGAAGATGAGGGTCCTGAAGCTTTCTTT.

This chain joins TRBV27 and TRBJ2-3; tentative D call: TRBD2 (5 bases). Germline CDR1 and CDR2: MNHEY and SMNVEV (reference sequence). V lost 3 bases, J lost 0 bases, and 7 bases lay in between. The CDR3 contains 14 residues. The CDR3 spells CASSLEDSTDTQYF. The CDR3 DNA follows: TGTGCCAGCAGTTTGGAGGACAGCACAGATACGCAGTATTTT.

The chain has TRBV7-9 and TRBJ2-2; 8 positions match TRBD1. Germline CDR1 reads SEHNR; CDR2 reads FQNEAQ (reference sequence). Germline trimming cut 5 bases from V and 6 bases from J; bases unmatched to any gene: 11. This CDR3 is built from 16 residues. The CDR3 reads CASSPGQGGIPGELFF. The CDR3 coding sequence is TGTGCCAGCAGCCCCGGACAGGGCGGTATCCCCGGGGAGCTGTTTTTT. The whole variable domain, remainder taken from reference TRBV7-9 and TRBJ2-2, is DTGVSQNPRHKITKRGQNVTFRCDPISEHNRLYWYRQTLGQGPEFLTYFQNEAQLEKSRLLSDRFSAERPKGSFSTLEIQRTEQGDSAMYLCASSPGQGGIPGELFFGEGSRLTVL.

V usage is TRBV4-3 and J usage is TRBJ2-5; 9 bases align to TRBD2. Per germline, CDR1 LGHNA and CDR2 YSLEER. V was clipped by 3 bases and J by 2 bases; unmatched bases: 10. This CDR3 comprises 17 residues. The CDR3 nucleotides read TGCGCCAGCAGCCAGCGCGCCGGGAGCGGGGGGCAAGAGACCCAGTACTTC. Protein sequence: CASSQRAGSGGQETQYF.

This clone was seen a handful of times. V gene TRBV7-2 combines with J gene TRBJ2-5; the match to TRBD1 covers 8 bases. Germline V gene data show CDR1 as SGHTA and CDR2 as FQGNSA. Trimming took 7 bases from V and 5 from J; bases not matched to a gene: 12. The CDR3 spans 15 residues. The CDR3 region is CASTYRQGWKETQYF. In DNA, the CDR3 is TGTGCCAGCACCTATCGACAGGGGTGGAAGGAGACCCAGTACTTC.

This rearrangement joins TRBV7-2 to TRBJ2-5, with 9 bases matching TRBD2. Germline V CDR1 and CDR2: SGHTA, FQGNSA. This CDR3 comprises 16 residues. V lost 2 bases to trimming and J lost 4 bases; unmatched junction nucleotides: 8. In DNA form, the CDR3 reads TGTGCCAGCAGCTTACTTGCGGGGGGGCCGGGAGAGACCCAGTACTTC. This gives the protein CASSLLAGGPGETQYF.

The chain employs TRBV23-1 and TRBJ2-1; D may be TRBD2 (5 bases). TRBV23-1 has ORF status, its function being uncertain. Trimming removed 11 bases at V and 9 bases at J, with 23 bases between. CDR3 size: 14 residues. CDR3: CACRTGWLVSEQFF. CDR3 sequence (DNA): TGCGCCTGTCGGACTGGGTGGCTTGTGAGTGAGCAGTTCTTC.

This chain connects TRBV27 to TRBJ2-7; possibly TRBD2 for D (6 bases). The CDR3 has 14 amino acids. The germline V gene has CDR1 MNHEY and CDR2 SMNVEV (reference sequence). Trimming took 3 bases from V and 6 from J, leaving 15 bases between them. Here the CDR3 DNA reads TGTGCCAGCAGTTTCGATCCGGAGGGCGTCGAGCAGTACTTC. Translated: CASSFDPEGVEQYF.

The CDR3 region has the DNA TGTGCCAGCAGTGGGGGGACATCTATCACAGATACGCAGTATTTT. Amino acids: CASSGGTSITDTQYF. V is TRBV2 and J is TRBJ2-3, with a weak D call TRBD1 (6 bases). Germline values: CDR1 SNHLY, CDR2 FYNNEI. The CDR3 sequence is 15 residues long. Trimming pared 4 bases from V and 2 bases from J, leaving 13 bases between.

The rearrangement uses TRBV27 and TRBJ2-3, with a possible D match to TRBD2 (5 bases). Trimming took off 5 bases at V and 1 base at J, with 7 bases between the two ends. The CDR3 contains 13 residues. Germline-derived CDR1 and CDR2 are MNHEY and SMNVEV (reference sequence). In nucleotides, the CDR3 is TGTGCCAGCAGTCCCGGGGGCACAGATACGCAGTATTTT. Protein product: CASSPGGTDTQYF.

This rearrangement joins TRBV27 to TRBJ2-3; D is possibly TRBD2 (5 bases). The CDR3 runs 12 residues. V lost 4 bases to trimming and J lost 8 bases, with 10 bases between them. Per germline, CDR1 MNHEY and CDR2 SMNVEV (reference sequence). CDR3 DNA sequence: TGTGCCAGCAGTTCTGGCAGCGGTACGCAGTATTTT. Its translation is CASSSGSGTQYF.

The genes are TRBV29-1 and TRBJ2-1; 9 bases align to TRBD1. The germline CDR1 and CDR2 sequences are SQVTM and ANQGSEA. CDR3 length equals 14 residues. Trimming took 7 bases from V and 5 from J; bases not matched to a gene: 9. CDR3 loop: CSAHGGQGHNEQFF. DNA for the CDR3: TGCAGCGCCCACGGGGGACAGGGCCACAATGAGCAGTTCTTC.

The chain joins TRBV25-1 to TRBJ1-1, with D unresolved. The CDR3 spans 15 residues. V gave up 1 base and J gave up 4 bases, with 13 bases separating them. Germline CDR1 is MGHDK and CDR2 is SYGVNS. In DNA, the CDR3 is TGTGCCAGCAGTGAATTATTAGGGAAGGCCACTGAAGCTTTCTTT. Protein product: CASSELLGKATEAFF. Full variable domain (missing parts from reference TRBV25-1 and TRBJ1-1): EADIYQTPRYLVIGTGKKITLECSQTMGHDKMYWYQQDPGMELHLIHYSYGVNSTEKGDLSSESTVSRIRTEHFPLTLESARPSHTSQYLCASSELLGKATEAFFGQGTRLTVV.

CDR3 region: CSARDSRTQYF. The CDR3 DNA follows: TGCAGTGCTAGAGACAGCCGGACGCAGTATTTT. The V gene is TRBV20-1, the J gene TRBJ2-3; D uncertain. This CDR3 is built from 11 residues. From germline, CDR1 is DFQATT and CDR2 SNEGSKA (reference sequence). V lost 0 bases, J lost 9 bases, and 7 bases lay in between.

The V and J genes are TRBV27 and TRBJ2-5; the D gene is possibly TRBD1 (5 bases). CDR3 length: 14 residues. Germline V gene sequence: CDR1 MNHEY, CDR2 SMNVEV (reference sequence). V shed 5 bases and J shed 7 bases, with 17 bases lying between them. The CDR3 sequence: CASSASGNRVTQYF. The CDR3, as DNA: TGTGCCAGCAGTGCCTCAGGGAATCGGGTGACCCAGTACTTC.

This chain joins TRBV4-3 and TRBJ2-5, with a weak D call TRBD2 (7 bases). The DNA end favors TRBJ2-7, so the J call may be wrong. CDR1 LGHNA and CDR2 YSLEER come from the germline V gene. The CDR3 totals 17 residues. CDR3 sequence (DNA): TGCGCCAGCAGCCAGACCGCAACAGGGAGGGCAACCTACGAGCAGTACTTC. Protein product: CASSQTATGRATYEQYF.

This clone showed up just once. CDR3 loop: CASSPLTGAGDTQYF. CDR3 coding DNA: TGTGCCAGCAGCCCTCTCACAGGGGCCGGAGATACGCAGTATTTT. This sequence joins TRBV14 and TRBJ2-3; 7 bases are shared with TRBD1. With 4 bases clipped from V and 5 bases from J, the junction kept 9 bases outside the gene matches. Germline values: CDR1 SGHDN, CDR2 FVKESK. This CDR3 contains 15 residues.

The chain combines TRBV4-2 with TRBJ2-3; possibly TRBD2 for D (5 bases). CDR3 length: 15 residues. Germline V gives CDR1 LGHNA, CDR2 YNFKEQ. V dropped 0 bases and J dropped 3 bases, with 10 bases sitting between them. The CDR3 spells CASSQDTAATDTQYF. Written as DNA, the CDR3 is TGTGCCAGCAGCCAAGATACAGCGGCAACAGATACGCAGTATTTT.

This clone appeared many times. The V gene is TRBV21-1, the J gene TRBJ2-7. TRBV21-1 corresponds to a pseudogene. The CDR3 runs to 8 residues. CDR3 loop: CASSKADF. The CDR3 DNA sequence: TGTGCCAGCAGCAAAGCGGACTTC.

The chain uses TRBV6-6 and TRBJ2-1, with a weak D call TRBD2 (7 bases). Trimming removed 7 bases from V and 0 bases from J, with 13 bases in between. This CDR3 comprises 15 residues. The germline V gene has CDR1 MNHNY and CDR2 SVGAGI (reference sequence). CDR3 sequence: CASTQGGVSYNEQFF. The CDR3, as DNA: TGTGCCAGCACCCAAGGGGGGGTCTCCTACAATGAGCAGTTCTTC.

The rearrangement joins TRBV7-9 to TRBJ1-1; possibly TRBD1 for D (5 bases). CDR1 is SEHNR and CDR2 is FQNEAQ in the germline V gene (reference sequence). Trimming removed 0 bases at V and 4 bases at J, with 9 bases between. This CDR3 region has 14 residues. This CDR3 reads CASSLAPRGTEAFF. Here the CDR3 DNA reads TGTGCCAGCAGCTTAGCCCCGAGGGGCACTGAAGCTTTCTTT.